This record looks at one T cell receptor (beta chain) sequence and its context. Antigen unknown. This sample was taken from a study of OX40 agonist ivuxolimab in advanced cancers. Study context: Ivuxolimab, which is an agonistic anti-OX40 (CD134) antibody, was administered to the patients. Partial responses, seen in three patients, involved one hepatocellular carcinoma and two cutaneous melanomas.

Points from the study as a whole: It was not determined which antigens were specifically recognized by the peripheral T cells that had undergone clonal expansion. Expanded clones were, on average, more numerous in CD8+ T cells than in CD4+.

Some clones are missing from TCRdb's copy, which holds only in-frame ones; the method was immunoSEQ multiplex PCR. The profile covers 90,000 to 120,000 clones, with over 75% appearing a single time and under 0.4% taken by the ten largest. Germline CDR1 is MNHEY and CDR2 is SMNVEV (reference sequence). This CDR3 has 13 amino acids. V lost 6 bases, J lost 7 bases, and 15 bases lay in between. Source: CD4+ or CD8+ T cells sorted from blood, taken in a trial of the OX40 agonist ivuxolimab. The source is an adult with an advanced solid tumor such as melanoma, head and neck, liver or kidney cancer. The chain carries TRBV27 and TRBJ1-2; maybe TRBD1 (5 bases). The CDR3 DNA sequence: TGTGCCAGCAGCACCGCAGGGTTCTCTGGCTACACCTTC. This codes for CASSTAGFSGYTF.